A selection of T cell receptor beta chains follows, all from one sample in a study of cytomegalovirus exposure and HLA in healthy donors. Measured with immunoSEQ multiplex PCR; TCRdb has only the in-frame clones, and not every one. The data contain about 160,000 clones, 80% to 90% of them seen just once; the ten biggest clones take up 1.5% to 2%. Input material: PBMCs. These receptor sequences come from a woman under 30 in good health and CMV-seronegative. The conserved cysteine and the conserved F or W are not part of the CDR3 here.

J,V,CDR3
TRBJ2-7,TRBV9,ASSGGGGPSYEQY
TRBJ2-7,TRBV5-1,ASSSWSSYEQY
TRBJ2-7,TRBV4-1,ASSQDRGYEQY
TRBJ1-5,TRBV7-8,ASSPTGNQPQH
TRBJ1-1,TRBV4-1,ASSQALDRVNTEAF
TRBJ2-1,TRBV6-1,ATIREIGFNEQF
TRBJ1-5,TRBV6-6,ASIPGQGAMGQPQH
TRBJ1-3,TRBV7-9,ASSGGQGVTGNTIY
TRBJ1-4,TRBV9,ASSPRTGGIEKLF
TRBJ2-3,TRBV21-1,ASSKGPASGRLDTQY
TRBJ2-1,TRBV19,ASSQGAYNEQF
TRBJ2-7,TRBV5-4,ASSFSAGGSYEQY
TRBJ2-1,TRBV5-1,ASSLAAGTPNEQF
TRBJ2-3,TRBV5-5,ASSLRGGTDTQY
TRBJ2-7,TRBV19,ASSPGLAGWYEQY
TRBJ2-3,TRBV6-1,ASSGKGTGLPTDTQY
TRBJ2-1,TRBV7-2,ASSLAGPGLARSSYNEQF
.,TRBV7-9,SSSASPGQGPYEQY
TRBJ2-1,TRBV5-4,ASSSLAGGYNEQF
TRBJ2-3,TRBV5-1,ASSLEAGATDTQY
TRBJ2-5,TRBV7-2,ASSLGRTLQETQY
TRBJ1-1,TRBV6-5,ASRGQTGGAEAF
TRBJ1-1,TRBV7-9,ASSLFGDTEAF
TRBJ2-2,TRBV4-1,ASSQVYAGGPLTGELF
TRBJ1-1,TRBV18,ASQIGQGNTEAF
TRBJ2-3,TRBV6-4,ASSAGVTDTQY
TRBJ1-2,TRBV7-9,ASSEDSDYGYT
TRBJ2-1,TRBV5-8,ASSLLLDSSYNEQF
TRBJ1-2,TRBV2,ASRSGDTAGYGYT
TRBJ2-5,TRBV6-6,ASSPRGPKLIYN
TRBJ2-5,TRBV2,ASKRWETQY
TRBJ1-1,TRBV10-3,AIRGTGGGSEAF
TRBJ1-2,TRBV27,ASSSGGSGYT
TRBJ2-1,TRBV9,ASSVDGGYNEQF
TRBJ2-2,TRBV4-1,ASSQEGQMNTGELF
TRBJ2-5,TRBV2,ASRGQGMGQETQY
TRBJ1-5,TRBV28,ASSTRYRVSARTGDIYSNQPQH
TRBJ1-2,TRBV9,ASSVDRDYGYT
TRBJ1-2,TRBV21-1,ASGRGLNT
TRBJ2-7,TRBV6-1,ASSVLTRATPYEQY
TRBJ1-1,TRBV5-1,ASSLTGTVNTEAF
TRBJ2-3,TRBV5-4,ASSIGTATDTQY
TRBJ2-3,TRBV19,ASSIPGQGTDTQY
TRBJ2-5,TRBV7-2,ASRFSGQETQY